These T cell receptor beta chains were read from a single sample in a study of breast tumors, draining lymph nodes, adjacent tissues. TCRdb re-called the multiplex PCR reads with MiXCR, one entry per CDR3 protein. The sample has roughly 86,000 distinct CDR3 sequences, roughly a fifth seen once. Sequenced material: axillary lymph node tissue. Receptors were obtained from a female donor with breast cancer. Some clones in this sample may be carry-over from other donors' samples. The CDR3 runs from the conserved cysteine through the conserved F or W. The order of the fields is clone size, J gene, V gene, CDR3 length, D gene, CDR3 protein, CDR3 DNA. The D gene is left open where the match is weak. Clone size is given for some rows only: seen once, a few or many times, or a class if the clone is expanded.

abundance: many
j_gene: TRBJ1-5
v_gene: TRBV5-1
len: 13
d_gene: .
CDR3aa: CASSFFGNQPQHF
CDR3nt: TGCGCCAGCAGCTTCTTTGGCAATCAGCCCCAGCATTTT

abundance: many
j_gene: TRBJ2-2
v_gene: TRBV5-1
len: 15
d_gene: TRBD2
CDR3aa: CASSLAGGNTGELFF
CDR3nt: TGCGCCAGCAGCTTGGCGGGAGGAAACACCGGGGAGCTGTTTTTT

abundance: few
j_gene: TRBJ2-7
v_gene: TRBV28
len: 14
d_gene: TRBD2
CDR3aa: CASSLGTSPYEQYF
CDR3nt: TGTGCCAGCAGTTTAGGGACTAGCCCGTACGAGCAGTACTTC

abundance: many
j_gene: TRBJ2-1
v_gene: TRBV9
len: 17
d_gene: TRBD2
CDR3aa: CASSVGSGRATGNEQFF
CDR3nt: TGTGCCAGCAGCGTAGGAAGCGGGAGGGCCACGGGGAATGAGCAGTTCTTC

abundance: many
j_gene: TRBJ2-7
v_gene: TRBV5-1
len: 14
d_gene: TRBD1
CDR3aa: CASSLAQGSYEQYF
CDR3nt: TGCGCCAGCAGCTTGGCACAGGGGAGCTACGAGCAGTACTTC

abundance: few
j_gene: TRBJ1-2
v_gene: TRBV6-2/TRBV6-3
len: 15
d_gene: .
CDR3aa: CASSYSTGPTYGYTF
CDR3nt: TGTGCCAGCAGTTACTCGACTGGACCCACGTATGGCTACACCTTC

abundance: .
j_gene: TRBJ2-4
v_gene: TRBV12-3/TRBV12-4
len: 14
d_gene: .
CDR3aa: CASSQGSTKNIQYF
CDR3nt: TGTGCCAGCAGCCAGGGGTCAACCAAAAACATTCAGTACTTC

abundance: .
j_gene: TRBJ2-6
v_gene: TRBV4-1
len: 19
d_gene: .
CDR3aa: CASSQEFTGSTPGANVLTF
CDR3nt: TGCGCCAGCAGCCAAGAATTTACAGGGTCAACCCCTGGGGCCAACGTCCTGACTTTC

abundance: few
j_gene: TRBJ2-3
v_gene: TRBV4-2
len: 17
d_gene: TRBD2
CDR3aa: CASSQEEGLAGGGTQYF
CDR3nt: TGTGCCAGCAGCCAAGAGGAAGGACTAGCGGGAGGGGGTACGCAGTATTTT

abundance: many
j_gene: TRBJ2-5
v_gene: TRBV20-1
len: 11
d_gene: .
CDR3aa: CSARMLGTQYF
CDR3nt: TGCAGTGCTCGAATGCTGGGGACCCAGTACTTC

abundance: .
j_gene: TRBJ1-6
v_gene: TRBV27
len: 14
d_gene: .
CDR3aa: CVSSLSQGGVPLHF
CDR3nt: TGTGTCAGCAGTTTAAGTCAGGGAGGAGTACCCCTCCACTTC

abundance: few
j_gene: TRBJ2-1
v_gene: TRBV12-5
len: 18
d_gene: TRBD2
CDR3aa: CASGLVLERERSYNEQFF
CDR3nt: TGTGCTAGTGGTTTGGTCTTAGAGCGGGAGCGGTCCTACAATGAGCAGTTCTTC

abundance: many
j_gene: TRBJ2-7
v_gene: TRBV19
len: 11
d_gene: .
CDR3aa: CASGIGNEQYF
CDR3nt: TGTGCCAGCGGGATCGGGAACGAGCAGTACTTC

abundance: many
j_gene: TRBJ2-3
v_gene: TRBV15
len: 17
d_gene: TRBD2
CDR3aa: CATSRGLAGGPTDTQYF
CDR3nt: TGTGCCACCAGCAGGGGACTAGCGGGAGGGCCGACAGATACGCAGTATTTT

abundance: many
j_gene: TRBJ2-1
v_gene: TRBV19
len: 16
d_gene: .
CDR3aa: CASSITSQTPYNEQFF
CDR3nt: TGTGCCAGTAGTATAACTAGCCAAACCCCCTACAATGAGCAGTTCTTC

abundance: many
j_gene: TRBJ1-2
v_gene: TRBV12-3/TRBV12-4
len: 13
d_gene: .
CDR3aa: CASKSMANYGYTF
CDR3nt: TGTGCCAGCAAATCCATGGCTAACTATGGCTACACCTTC

abundance: many
j_gene: TRBJ2-7
v_gene: TRBV20-1
len: 15
d_gene: .
CDR3aa: CSARDHQGGSYEQYF
CDR3nt: TGCAGTGCTAGAGATCATCAGGGAGGCTCCTACGAGCAGTACTTC

abundance: many
j_gene: TRBJ1-2
v_gene: TRBV20-1
len: 15
d_gene: .
CDR3aa: CSARDRSTTLGGYTF
CDR3nt: TGCAGTGCTAGAGATAGATCGACGACTCTCGGGGGCTACACCTTC

abundance: many
j_gene: TRBJ2-7
v_gene: TRBV20-1
len: 15
d_gene: TRBD2
CDR3aa: CSARLAGVDSYEQYF
CDR3nt: TGCAGTGCTAGACTAGCGGGAGTAGACTCCTACGAGCAGTACTTC

abundance: many
j_gene: TRBJ2-2
v_gene: TRBV5-1
len: 15
d_gene: .
CDR3aa: CASSPWTQNTGELFF
CDR3nt: TGCGCCAGCAGCCCATGGACACAGAACACCGGGGAGCTGTTTTTT

abundance: many
j_gene: TRBJ1-2
v_gene: TRBV20-1
len: 14
d_gene: .
CDR3aa: CSARPQGIPYGYTF
CDR3nt: TGCAGTGCTAGGCCGCAGGGTATTCCCTATGGCTACACCTTC

abundance: many
j_gene: TRBJ2-7
v_gene: TRBV5-4
len: 15
d_gene: .
CDR3aa: CASRLMGQVGREQYF
CDR3nt: TGTGCCAGCAGATTAATGGGGCAGGTAGGACGCGAGCAGTACTTC

abundance: many
j_gene: TRBJ2-1
v_gene: TRBV24-1
len: 17
d_gene: .
CDR3aa: CATSDFRSAHSYNEQFF
CDR3nt: TGTGCCACCAGTGATTTTCGGTCCGCCCACTCCTACAATGAGCAGTTCTTC

abundance: many
j_gene: TRBJ2-1
v_gene: TRBV12-3/TRBV12-4
len: 14
d_gene: .
CDR3aa: CASSLGTLYNEQFF
CDR3nt: TGTGCCAGCAGTTTGGGGACCCTCTACAATGAGCAGTTCTTC

abundance: .
j_gene: TRBJ2-1
v_gene: TRBV7-9
len: 13
d_gene: .
CDR3aa: CASSLNGYNEQFF
CDR3nt: TGTGCCAGCAGCCTGAACGGCTACAATGAGCAGTTCTTC

abundance: many
j_gene: TRBJ2-2
v_gene: TRBV19
len: 12
d_gene: .
CDR3aa: CASNLDPGELFF
CDR3nt: TGTGCCAGTAATCTGGACCCCGGGGAGCTGTTTTTT

abundance: many
j_gene: TRBJ2-2
v_gene: TRBV12-3/TRBV12-4
len: 13
d_gene: .
CDR3aa: CASSFGNTGELFF
CDR3nt: TGTGCCAGCAGTTTCGGCAACACCGGGGAGCTGTTTTTT

abundance: many
j_gene: TRBJ2-1
v_gene: TRBV11-2
len: 15
d_gene: TRBD2
CDR3aa: CASSLTSGRVSEQFF
CDR3nt: TGTGCCAGCAGCTTAACTAGCGGGAGGGTAAGTGAGCAGTTCTTC

abundance: .
j_gene: TRBJ2-1
v_gene: TRBV28
len: 16
d_gene: TRBD2
CDR3aa: CASSFFGGTSVNEQFF
CDR3nt: TGTGCCAGCAGTTTTTTTGGGGGAACTAGCGTGAATGAGCAGTTCTTC

abundance: .
j_gene: TRBJ2-5
v_gene: TRBV9
len: 16
d_gene: .
CDR3aa: CASSVGGLMYQETQYF
CDR3nt: TGTGCCAGCAGCGTAGGAGGACTTATGTACCAAGAGACCCAGTACTTC

abundance: .
j_gene: TRBJ1-6
v_gene: TRBV30
len: 14
d_gene: .
CDR3aa: CTWSVGFRDSPLHF
CDR3nt: TGTACCTGGAGCGTAGGATTCAGGGATTCACCCCTCCACTTT

abundance: many
j_gene: TRBJ2-3
v_gene: TRBV12-3/TRBV12-4
len: 15
d_gene: TRBD2
CDR3aa: CASRSTSGITDTQYF
CDR3nt: TGTGCCAGCAGGAGCACCAGCGGGATCACAGATACGCAGTATTTT

abundance: many
j_gene: TRBJ2-1
v_gene: TRBV4-3
len: 14
d_gene: TRBD2
CDR3aa: CASSRGTSGSKQFF
CDR3nt: TGCGCCAGCAGTCGAGGGACTAGCGGGTCCAAGCAGTTCTTC

abundance: many
j_gene: TRBJ1-2
v_gene: TRBV28
len: 13
d_gene: .
CDR3aa: CASSFPSNYGYTF
CDR3nt: TGTGCCAGCAGTTTCCCTTCTAACTATGGCTACACCTTC

abundance: many
j_gene: TRBJ2-2
v_gene: TRBV6-2/TRBV6-3
len: 16
d_gene: TRBD2
CDR3aa: CASSYRTSGRAGELFF
CDR3nt: TGTGCCAGCAGTTACCGGACTAGCGGGAGAGCCGGGGAGCTGTTTTTT

abundance: many
j_gene: TRBJ2-1
v_gene: TRBV30
len: 11
d_gene: .
CDR3aa: CVRSGGNEQFF
CDR3nt: TGTGTGAGATCGGGTGGCAATGAGCAGTTCTTC

abundance: many
j_gene: TRBJ2-7
v_gene: TRBV6-2/TRBV6-3
len: 12
d_gene: .
CDR3aa: CASTSVIYEQYF
CDR3nt: TGTGCCAGCACGTCAGTTATCTACGAGCAGTACTTC

abundance: many
j_gene: TRBJ1-4
v_gene: TRBV6-7
len: 16
d_gene: .
CDR3aa: CASSYCPGTVNEKLFF
CDR3nt: TGTGCCAGCAGTTACTGCCCCGGGACGGTTAATGAAAAACTGTTTTTT

abundance: few
j_gene: TRBJ1-5
v_gene: TRBV19
len: 16
d_gene: TRBD1
CDR3aa: CASSIGTGGLGQPQHF
CDR3nt: TGTGCCAGTAGTATCGGAACAGGGGGCTTAGGACAGCCCCAGCATTTT

abundance: few
j_gene: TRBJ2-1
v_gene: TRBV2
len: 17
d_gene: TRBD2
CDR3aa: CASRDNRTSGDYNERFF
CDR3nt: TGTGCCAGCAGAGACAACAGGACTAGCGGGGACTACAATGAGCGGTTCTTC

abundance: many
j_gene: TRBJ2-5
v_gene: TRBV7-2
len: 12
d_gene: .
CDR3aa: CASSLERETQYF
CDR3nt: TGTGCCAGCAGCTTAGAGAGGGAGACCCAGTACTTC

abundance: .
j_gene: TRBJ2-3
v_gene: TRBV27
len: 15
d_gene: .
CDR3aa: CASSLYSGAPDTQYF
CDR3nt: TGTGCCAGCAGTTTATATTCGGGGGCCCCAGATACGCAGTATTTT

abundance: many
j_gene: TRBJ1-5
v_gene: TRBV19
len: 14
d_gene: TRBD1
CDR3aa: CASTGTGGRQPQHF
CDR3nt: TGTGCCAGTACCGGGACAGGGGGACGTCAGCCCCAGCATTTT

abundance: many
j_gene: TRBJ2-3
v_gene: TRBV2
len: 13
d_gene: TRBD2
CDR3aa: CASSWLAADTQYF
CDR3nt: TGTGCCAGCAGTTGGCTAGCGGCAGATACGCAGTATTTT

abundance: many
j_gene: TRBJ2-2
v_gene: TRBV25-1
len: 12
d_gene: .
CDR3aa: CASRDQPGELFF
CDR3nt: TGTGCCAGCAGGGATCAGCCCGGGGAGCTGTTTTTT

abundance: many
j_gene: TRBJ2-5
v_gene: TRBV5-1
len: 14
d_gene: TRBD1
CDR3aa: CASSSTGKLETQYF
CDR3nt: TGCGCCAGCAGCTCGACAGGGAAGTTGGAGACCCAGTACTTC

abundance: many
j_gene: TRBJ2-7
v_gene: TRBV11-2
len: 16
d_gene: .
CDR3aa: CASSTNGISASYEQYF
CDR3nt: TGTGCCAGCAGCACAAATGGGATTAGCGCCTCCTACGAGCAGTACTTC

abundance: many
j_gene: TRBJ2-7
v_gene: TRBV6-2/TRBV6-3
len: 15
d_gene: .
CDR3aa: CASSYFGRGSYEQYF
CDR3nt: TGTGCCAGCAGTTACTTCGGCAGGGGTTCTTACGAGCAGTACTTC

abundance: .
j_gene: TRBJ2-3
v_gene: TRBV7-2
len: 16
d_gene: TRBD2
CDR3aa: CASSSYTSGRSHTQYF
CDR3nt: TGTGCCAGCAGCTCATACACTAGCGGGAGGTCGCATACGCAGTATTTT

abundance: .
j_gene: TRBJ2-1
v_gene: TRBV27
len: 14
d_gene: .
CDR3aa: CASSFTSIYNEQFF
CDR3nt: TGTGCCAGCAGTTTTACTAGCATTTACAATGAGCAGTTCTTC